This T cell receptor beta chain was recovered during a study of cytomegalovirus exposure and HLA in healthy donors. About the research overall: Earlier sequencing of 150 million to 200 million T cells yielded around 100 million unique TCR beta sequences.

Regarding this clone: Its target is unknown.

Study findings and constraints: A later analysis found most CMV-associated TCR beta chains apparently HLA-restricted. Earlier findings revealed that most TCR beta V segments proved productive either about 90% or about 30% of the time. Analysis was carried out at a later point, and it linked a missense DCLRE1C variant to TCR beta V- and J-gene trimming.

Germline V CDR1 and CDR2: MGHDK, SYGVNS. The J segment lost 2 bases and the V segment lost 4 bases, leaving 7 bases of the junction unmatched. The CDR3 is 15 amino acids. Primers included in the PCR were 60 Vbeta and 13 Jbeta primers. Some clones are missing from TCRdb's copy, which holds only in-frame ones; the method was immunoSEQ multiplex PCR. The sample shows 150,000 to 200,000 clones, roughly 80% of them seen only once. The sample was PBMCs. The sequence came from a male donor in good health and CMV-seronegative. This rearrangement joins TRBV25-1 to TRBJ1-2, with 7 bases fitting TRBD1. The CDR3 DNA follows: TGTGCCAGCAGTGGATGGGACAGTTTAAACTATGGCTACACCTTC. Protein: CASSGWDSLNYGYTF.